This is a list of T cell receptor beta chains from one sample in a study of blood T cell repertoires in COVID-19. The table came from immunoSEQ multiplex PCR; TCRdb's copy has only in-frame clones and leaves some out. The repertoire has approximately 62,000 clones, over 75% of them found once; the top ten carry 15%. Sequenced sample: peripheral blood. The receptor source for this set is a man older than 75 with acute or convalescent COVID-19. Both conserved end residues are part of each CDR3. The order of the fields is D gene, clone size, V gene, J gene, CDR3 length, CDR3 DNA, CDR3 protein. A D gene is named only where the DNA matches it firmly. A clone size is listed for some rows: how often the clone was seen (once, few, many), or a class if it is expanded.

-	-	TRBV6-6	TRBJ2-7	13	TGTGCCACCCGGGGGGCCAGCTCCTACGAGCAGTACTTC	CATRGASSYEQYF
-	-	TRBV12-3/TRBV12-4	TRBJ1-1	13	TGTGCCAGCGGGAACAGGGATGCGGGTGAAGCTTTCTTT	CASGNRDAGEAFF
-	-	TRBV2	TRBJ2-3	15	TGTGCCAGCAGTGAAGAGGGAGGGGGGACAGATACGCAGTATTTT	CASSEEGGGTDTQYF
TRBD1	-	TRBV2	TRBJ2-3	14	TGTGCCAGCAGACGCGGACAGGGGACAGATACGCAGTATTTT	CASRRGQGTDTQYF
TRBD1	-	TRBV3-1/TRBV3-2	TRBJ1-2	13	TGTGCCAGCAGCTGGGGACAGAGCTATGGCTACACCTTC	CASSWGQSYGYTF
TRBD1	-	TRBV6-2/TRBV6-3	TRBJ2-7	12	TGTGCCAGCAGTTGGGGACAGGCGGACCAGTACTTC	CASSWGQADQYF
TRBD2	-	TRBV12-3/TRBV12-4	TRBJ2-7	12	TGTGCCAGCAGTTTCGGGGGGACCGAGCAGTACTTC	CASSFGGTEQYF
TRBD2	many	TRBV27	TRBJ2-5	13	TGTGCCAGCAGGGTAGCGGGGGGTCAGACCCAGTACTTC	CASRVAGGQTQYF
TRBD1	-	TRBV19	TRBJ1-1	14	TGTGCCAGTAGTTCAGACAGGGGAATGCCTGAAGCTTTCTTT	CASSSDRGMPEAFF
-	-	TRBV7-9	TRBJ2-7	17	TGTGCCAGCAGCTATGGGGTCGGAGGGTCTAGTTCCTACGAGCAGTACTTC	CASSYGVGGSSSYEQYF
TRBD2	-	TRBV7-8	TRBJ2-2	16	TGTGCCAGCAGCTTACTTGGACTAGCGAACACCGGGGAGCTGTTTTTT	CASSLLGLANTGELFF
TRBD2	-	TRBV25-1	TRBJ2-5	14	TGTGCCAGCAGACCTAGCGGAATACAAGAGACCCAGTACTTC	CASRPSGIQETQYF
-	-	TRBV5-5	TRBJ1-4	15	TGTGCCAGCAGTTTGCCCAGCGGAACGCGGGAAAAACTGTTTTTT	CASSLPSGTREKLFF
TRBD1	-	TRBV5-6	TRBJ1-5	16	TGTGCCAGCAGCGCCGGACAGGGGTTGGGGTATCAGCCCCAGCATTTT	CASSAGQGLGYQPQHF
-	-	TRBV6-1	TRBJ1-1	15	TGTGCCAGCAGTGACCGGGGGTTTGCAAACACTGAAGCTTTCTTT	CASSDRGFANTEAFF
TRBD1	-	TRBV28	TRBJ2-7	14	TGTGCCAGCAGTCCTCGGGACAGATCCTACGAGCAGTACTTC	CASSPRDRSYEQYF
TRBD1	-	TRBV2	TRBJ1-2	13	TGTGCCAGCAGTGTGGACAGGGGCTATGGCTACACCTTC	CASSVDRGYGYTF
-	-	TRBV19	TRBJ1-2	13	TGTGCCAGTAGTCTCTTCCGGGAGGGAGGCTACACCTTC	CASSLFREGGYTF
-	-	TRBV5-1	TRBJ2-3	14	TGCGCCAGCAGCTTCACGGGGGGCACAGATACGCAGTATTTT	CASSFTGGTDTQYF
-	-	TRBV19	TRBJ1-3	16	TGTGCCAGTAGACATCTCCGTCGAAGCTCTGGAAACACCATATATTTT	CASRHLRRSSGNTIYF
-	-	TRBV28	TRBJ1-5	14	TGTGCCAGCACCCCCCCGGGGGACGGTCAGCCCCAGCATTTT	CASTPPGDGQPQHF
TRBD1	-	TRBV19	TRBJ1-3	16	TGTGCCAGTAGTATGGGTCAGGGGGCTTTCTTGAACACCATATATTTT	CASSMGQGAFLNTIYF
-	once	TRBV7-2	TRBJ2-5	19	TGTGCCAGCAGCTTAGTTTCGATTGGAGGGACCCGAATCCAAGAGACCCAGTACTTC	CASSLVSIGGTRIQETQYF
TRBD1	-	TRBV6-5	TRBJ1-4	15	TGTGCCAGCAGATACAAGAACAGGGGCAATGAAAAACTGTTTTTT	CASRYKNRGNEKLFF
-	-	TRBV27	TRBJ1-4	16	TGTGCCAGCAGTCTGAACCTGGGCAGGGCGAAGGAAAAACTGTTTTTT	CASSLNLGRAKEKLFF
TRBD1	-	TRBV9	TRBJ2-5	16	TGTGCCAGCAGCCCAACAGGGGCCTCCTGGGGGGAGACCCAGTACTTC	CASSPTGASWGETQYF
TRBD1	-	TRBV15	TRBJ1-5	15	TGTGCCACCAGCAGGGATGGGACAGACGGTCAGCCCCAGCATTTT	CATSRDGTDGQPQHF
-	-	TRBV6-5	TRBJ1-2	14	TGTGCCAGCAGTTACGGGCAGCTAAACTATGGCTACACCTTC	CASSYGQLNYGYTF